This T cell receptor (beta chain) was recorded in a study of CD8+CD57+ T cells in acquired aplastic anemia. Study outcomes and limitations: Patients versus controls showed no significant CD8+ Simpson's diversity difference. Twenty-nine shared CD8+ CDR3s appeared highly expressed within patients' immunodominant clones.

TCR beta VDJ combinations and CDR3 sequences were profiled from genomic DNA. TCRdb analysed the reads with MiXCR anew, one entry per CDR3 protein. The sample has approximately 200,000 distinct CDR3 sequences, roughly 56% seen once. This clonotype was observed a few times. The antigen is not known. The CDR3 is made up of 14 amino acids. In germline, CDR1 is DFQATT, CDR2 SNEGSKA (reference sequence). The V end was cut by 0 bases, the J end by 4 bases, with 12 bases between. This receptor was taken from a human donor in good health, serving as a control. Sequencing was performed on sorted CD4+, CD8+, or CD8+CD57+ T cells (not recorded which) from PBMCs. The rearrangement links TRBV20-1 to TRBJ1-2; no reliable D call. The CDR3 protein is CSARDSGTAYGYTF. The CDR3 region has the DNA TGCAGTGCTAGAGATTCAGGAACAGCCTATGGCTACACCTTC.